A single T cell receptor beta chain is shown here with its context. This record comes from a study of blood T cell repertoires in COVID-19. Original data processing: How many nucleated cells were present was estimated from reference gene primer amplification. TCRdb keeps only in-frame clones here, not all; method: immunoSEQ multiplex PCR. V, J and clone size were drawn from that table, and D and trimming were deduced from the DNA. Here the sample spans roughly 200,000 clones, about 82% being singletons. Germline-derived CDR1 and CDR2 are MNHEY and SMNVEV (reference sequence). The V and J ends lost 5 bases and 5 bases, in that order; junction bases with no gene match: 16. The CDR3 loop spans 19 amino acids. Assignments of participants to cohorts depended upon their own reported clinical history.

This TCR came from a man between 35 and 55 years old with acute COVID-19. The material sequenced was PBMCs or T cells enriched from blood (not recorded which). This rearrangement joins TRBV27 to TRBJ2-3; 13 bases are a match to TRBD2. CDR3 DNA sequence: TGTGCCAGCAGTCAAAACCCGTATAGGACTAGCGGGAGTGTAGATACGCAGTATTTT. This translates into CASSQNPYRTSGSVDTQYF.